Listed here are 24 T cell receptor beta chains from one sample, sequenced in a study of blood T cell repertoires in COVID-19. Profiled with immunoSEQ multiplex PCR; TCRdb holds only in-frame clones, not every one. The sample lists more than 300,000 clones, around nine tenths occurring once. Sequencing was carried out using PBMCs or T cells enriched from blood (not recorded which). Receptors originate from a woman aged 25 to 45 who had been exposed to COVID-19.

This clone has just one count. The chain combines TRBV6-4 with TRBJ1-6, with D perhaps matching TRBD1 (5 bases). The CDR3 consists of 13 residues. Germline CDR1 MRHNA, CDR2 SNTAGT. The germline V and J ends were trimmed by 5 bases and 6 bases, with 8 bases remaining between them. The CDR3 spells CASSSGPNSPLHF. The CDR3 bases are TGTGCCAGCAGTTCAGGGCCTAATTCACCCCTCCACTTT.

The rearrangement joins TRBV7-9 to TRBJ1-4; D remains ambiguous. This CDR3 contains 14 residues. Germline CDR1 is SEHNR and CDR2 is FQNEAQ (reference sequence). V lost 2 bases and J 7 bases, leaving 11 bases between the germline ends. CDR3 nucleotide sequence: TGTGCCAGCAGCTTATCACTGAATGGTGAAAAACTGTTTTTT. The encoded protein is CASSLSLNGEKLFF.

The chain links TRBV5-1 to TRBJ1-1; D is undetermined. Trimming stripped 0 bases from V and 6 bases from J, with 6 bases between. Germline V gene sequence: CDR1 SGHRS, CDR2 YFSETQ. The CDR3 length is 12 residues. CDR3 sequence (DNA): TGCGCCAGCAGCTTGGGGCAGGCTGAAGCTTTCTTT. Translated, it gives CASSLGQAEAFF.

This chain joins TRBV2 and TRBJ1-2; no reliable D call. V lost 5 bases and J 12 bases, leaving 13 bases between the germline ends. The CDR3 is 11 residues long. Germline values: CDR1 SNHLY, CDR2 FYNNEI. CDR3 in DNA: TGTGCCAGCAGTAATAAAGCTCATAACACCTTC. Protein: CASSNKAHNTF.

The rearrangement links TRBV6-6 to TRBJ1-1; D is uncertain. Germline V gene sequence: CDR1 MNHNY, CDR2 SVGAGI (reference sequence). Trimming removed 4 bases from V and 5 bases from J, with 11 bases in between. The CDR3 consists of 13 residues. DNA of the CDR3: TGTGCCAGCAGTTCCCACAGTAAAACTGAAGCTTTCTTT. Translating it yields CASSSHSKTEAFF.

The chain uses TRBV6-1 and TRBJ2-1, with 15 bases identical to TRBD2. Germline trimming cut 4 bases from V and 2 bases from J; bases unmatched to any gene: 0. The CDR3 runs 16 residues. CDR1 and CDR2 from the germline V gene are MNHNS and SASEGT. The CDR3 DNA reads TGTGCCAGCAGTGGGACTAGCGGGGGGGCCTACAATGAGCAGTTCTTC. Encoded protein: CASSGTSGGAYNEQFF.

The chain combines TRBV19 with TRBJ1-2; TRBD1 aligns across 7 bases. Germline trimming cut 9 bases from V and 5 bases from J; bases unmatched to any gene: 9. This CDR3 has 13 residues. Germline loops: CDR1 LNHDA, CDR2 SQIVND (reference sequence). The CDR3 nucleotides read TGTGCCAGACGAACAGGGGCCTCATATGGCTACACCTTC. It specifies CARRTGASYGYTF.

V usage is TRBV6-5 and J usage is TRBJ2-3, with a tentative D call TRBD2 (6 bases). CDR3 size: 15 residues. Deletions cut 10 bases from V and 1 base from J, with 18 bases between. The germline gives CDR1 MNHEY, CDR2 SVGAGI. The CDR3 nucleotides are TGTGCCACCGGAGGGGCCGACGGAGGCACAGATACGCAGTATTTT. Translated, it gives CATGGADGGTDTQYF.

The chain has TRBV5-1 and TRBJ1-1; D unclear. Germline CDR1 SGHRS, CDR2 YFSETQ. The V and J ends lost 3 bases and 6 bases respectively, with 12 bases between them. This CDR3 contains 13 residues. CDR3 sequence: CASSYGGVSEAFF. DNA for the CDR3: TGCGCCAGCAGCTACGGCGGGGTCTCTGAAGCTTTCTTT.

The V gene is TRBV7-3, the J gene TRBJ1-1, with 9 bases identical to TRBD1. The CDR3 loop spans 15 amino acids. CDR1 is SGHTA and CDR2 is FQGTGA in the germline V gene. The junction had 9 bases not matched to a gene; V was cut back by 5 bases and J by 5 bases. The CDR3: CASSPIGTGSTEAFF. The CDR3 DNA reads TGTGCCAGCAGCCCCATCGGGACAGGGTCTACTGAAGCTTTCTTT.

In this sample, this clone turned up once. The CDR3 DNA reads as TGCGCCAGCAGCTTGGGTCTGAGCGGGGTCTCCTACGAGCAGTACTTC. Amino acids: CASSLGLSGVSYEQYF. V is TRBV5-1 and J is TRBJ2-7; TRBD2 matches at 7 bases. J lost 0 bases, V lost 0 bases, and 6 bases had no gene match. The CDR3 has 16 residues. Germline lookup yields CDR1 SGHRS and CDR2 YFSETQ.

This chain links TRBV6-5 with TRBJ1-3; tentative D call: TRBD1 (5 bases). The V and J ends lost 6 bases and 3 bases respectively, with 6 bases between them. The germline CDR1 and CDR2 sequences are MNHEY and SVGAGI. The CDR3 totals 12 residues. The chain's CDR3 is CASSRDGNTIYF. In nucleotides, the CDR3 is TGTGCCAGCAGCAGGGATGGAAACACCATATATTTT.

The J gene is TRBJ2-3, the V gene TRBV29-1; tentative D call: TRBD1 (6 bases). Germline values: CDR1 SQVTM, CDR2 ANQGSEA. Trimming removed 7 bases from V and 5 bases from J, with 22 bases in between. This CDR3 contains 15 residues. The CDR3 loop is CSGRGGSQPIDTQYF. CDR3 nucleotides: TGCAGCGGCCGTGGGGGCAGCCAACCGATAGATACGCAGTATTTT.

CDR3 DNA sequence: TGTGCCAGCGAGCGGAGCCATTCCGGGAACACTGAAGCTTTCTTT. It yields the protein CASERSHSGNTEAFF. This sequence joins TRBV9 and TRBJ1-1, with D uncertain. Germline V gives CDR1 SGDLS, CDR2 YYNGEE. This CDR3 spans 15 amino acids. Trimming shortened V by 7 bases and J by 1 base, and 17 bases separated the two germline ends.

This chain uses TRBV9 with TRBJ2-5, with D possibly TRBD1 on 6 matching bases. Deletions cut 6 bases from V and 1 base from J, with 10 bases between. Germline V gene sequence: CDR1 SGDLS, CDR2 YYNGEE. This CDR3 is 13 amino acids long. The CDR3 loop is CASTPGAQETQYF. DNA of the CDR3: TGTGCCAGCACCCCAGGGGCCCAAGAGACCCAGTACTTC.

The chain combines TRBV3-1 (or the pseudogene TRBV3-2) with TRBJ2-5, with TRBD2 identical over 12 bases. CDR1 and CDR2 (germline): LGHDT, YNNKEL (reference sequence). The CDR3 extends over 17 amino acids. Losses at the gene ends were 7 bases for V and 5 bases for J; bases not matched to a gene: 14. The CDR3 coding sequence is TGTGCCAGCAATAATCGGACTAGCGGGGAATGGCGGGAGACCCAGTACTTC. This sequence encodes CASNNRTSGEWRETQYF.

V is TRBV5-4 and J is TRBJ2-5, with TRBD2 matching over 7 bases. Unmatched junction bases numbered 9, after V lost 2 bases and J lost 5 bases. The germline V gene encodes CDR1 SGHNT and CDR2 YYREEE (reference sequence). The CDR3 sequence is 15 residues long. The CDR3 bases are TGTGCCAGCAGCTTTCCGCAGGGAGGGACGGAGACCCAGTACTTC. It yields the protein CASSFPQGGTETQYF.

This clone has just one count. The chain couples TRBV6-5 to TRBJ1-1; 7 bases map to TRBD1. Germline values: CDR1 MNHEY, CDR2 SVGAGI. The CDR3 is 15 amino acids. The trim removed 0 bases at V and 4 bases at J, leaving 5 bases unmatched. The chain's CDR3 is CASSYSGRGTTEAFF. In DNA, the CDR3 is TGTGCCAGCAGTTACTCGGGCAGGGGGACCACTGAAGCTTTCTTT.

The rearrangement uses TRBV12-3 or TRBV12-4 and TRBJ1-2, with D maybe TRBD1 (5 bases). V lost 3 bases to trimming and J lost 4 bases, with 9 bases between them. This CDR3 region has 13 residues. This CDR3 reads CASSFDQGYGYTF. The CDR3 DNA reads TGTGCCAGCAGTTTTGACCAGGGCTATGGCTACACCTTC.

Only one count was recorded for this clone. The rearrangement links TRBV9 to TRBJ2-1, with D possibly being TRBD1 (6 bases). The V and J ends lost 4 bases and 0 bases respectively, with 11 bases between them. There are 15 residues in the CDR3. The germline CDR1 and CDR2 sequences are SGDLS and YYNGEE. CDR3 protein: CASSPRDISYNEQFF. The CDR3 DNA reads TGTGCCAGCAGCCCTCGGGACATCTCCTACAATGAGCAGTTCTTC.

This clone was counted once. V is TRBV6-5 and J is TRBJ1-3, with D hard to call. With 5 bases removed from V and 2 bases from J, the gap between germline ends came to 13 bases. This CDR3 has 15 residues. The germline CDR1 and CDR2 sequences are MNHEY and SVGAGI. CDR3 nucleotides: TGTGCCAGCAGTACCCTCCGACAAGCTGGAAACACCATATATTTT. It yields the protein CASSTLRQAGNTIYF.

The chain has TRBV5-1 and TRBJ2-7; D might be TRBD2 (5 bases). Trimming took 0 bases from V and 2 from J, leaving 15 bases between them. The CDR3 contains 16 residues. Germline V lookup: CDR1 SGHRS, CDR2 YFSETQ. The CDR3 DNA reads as TGCGCCAGCAGCTTGGACCCTAGCAAGGTCGCCTACGAGCAGTACTTC. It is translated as CASSLDPSKVAYEQYF.

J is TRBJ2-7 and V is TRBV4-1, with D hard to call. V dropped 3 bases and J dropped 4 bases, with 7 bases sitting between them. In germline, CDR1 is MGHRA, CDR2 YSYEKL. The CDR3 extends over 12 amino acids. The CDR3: CASSHNGYEQYF. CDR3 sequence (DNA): TGCGCCAGCAGCCATAACGGGTACGAGCAGTACTTC.

Here the CDR3 reads CATSRRGGSTGELFF. In DNA, the CDR3 is TGTGCCACCAGCAGAAGGGGAGGGAGCACCGGGGAGCTGTTTTTT. The V gene is TRBV15, the J gene TRBJ2-2; 7 nucleotides align to TRBD2. V was pared by 2 bases and J by 4 bases, with 4 bases of the junction left unmatched. The CDR3 has 15 amino acids. CDR1 LNHNV and CDR2 YYDKDF come from the germline V gene (reference sequence).